The 16 T cell receptor beta chains below were found in one sample sequenced in a study of shared clonotypes between healthy human individuals (dated by TCRdb to the early 2020s). Library construction relied on the immunoSEQ multiplex PCR assay. This is the immuneACCESS table as TCRdb keeps it, with only in-frame sequences that have V and J called. A part of the clones is gone; compared with another copy, unresolved V genes explain less than half, and the rest is unexplained. Counted in this sample were around 2.1 million clones; approximately 96% of them appeared once. The biggest ten clones account for around 0.13% of the sample. The sequencing sample was made of naive CD4+ T cells sorted from blood. This specimen's cell subset or site label, interpreted: CD45RA+ positively selected. These receptors were obtained from a man between 18 and 35 years old in good health.

The gene calls are TRBV27 and TRBJ2-2; 7 bases agree with TRBD1. The J segment lost 5 bases and the V segment lost 5 bases, leaving 5 bases of the junction unmatched. This CDR3 contains 14 residues. The germline V gene encodes CDR1 MNHEY and CDR2 SMNVEV (reference sequence). The CDR3 DNA follows: TGTGCCAGCAGTCTCATACAGGGGACCGGGGAGCTGTTTTTT. The encoded protein is CASSLIQGTGELFF.

CDR3 amino acids: CASSTAGPTEAFF. The CDR3 bases are TGTGCCAGTAGTACGGCAGGACCCACTGAAGCTTTCTTT. The V and J genes are TRBV19 and TRBJ1-1; D uncertain. There are 13 residues in the CDR3. The germline V gene has CDR1 LNHDA and CDR2 SQIVND (reference sequence). V was cut by 4 bases and J by 4 bases, with 10 bases left in between.

The chain couples TRBV2 to TRBJ1-5; no clear D gene. Germline assignment: CDR1 SNHLY and CDR2 FYNNEI. The CDR3 runs 14 residues. The V and J ends lost 0 bases and 1 base respectively, with 4 bases between them. The CDR3 is CASSEASSNQPQHF. The CDR3 DNA reads as TGTGCCAGCAGTGAAGCAAGCAGCAATCAGCCCCAGCATTTT.

The rearrangement uses TRBV18 and TRBJ2-2, with D possibly being TRBD2 (6 bases). Germline CDR1 KGHSH, CDR2 LQKENI. This CDR3 has 15 amino acids. Trimming left V 8 bases short and J 1 base short, with 14 bases between. CDR3 sequence reads: CASPIGGMNTGELFF. The DNA of the CDR3 is TGTGCCAGCCCCATTGGCGGGATGAACACCGGGGAGCTGTTTTTT.

V is TRBV7-2 and J is TRBJ2-7, with D perhaps given as TRBD1 or TRBD2 (5 bases each). Looked up from germline, CDR1 is SGHTA and CDR2 is FQGNSA. CDR3 length: 15 amino acids. Trimming stripped 3 bases from V and 5 bases from J, with 17 bases between. In DNA, the CDR3 is TGTGCCAGCAGCTTCCGACGGGGCGGTTTGGACGAGCAGTACTTC. Its protein product is CASSFRRGGLDEQYF.

Note on this clone: Other DNA sequences in the sample encode the same CDR3. The V call is TRBV5-1, the J call TRBJ2-7; 7 bases line up with TRBD1. Per the germline V gene, CDR1 is SGHRS and CDR2 is YFSETQ. The CDR3 spans 13 residues. The J segment lost 6 bases and the V segment lost 0 bases, leaving 3 bases of the junction unmatched. CDR3 coding DNA: TGCGCCAGCAGCTTGGGACAGGGCGGCGAGCAGTACTTC. Residues: CASSLGQGGEQYF. The full variable domain, completed using reference TRBV5-1 and TRBJ2-7, is KAGVTQTPRYLIKTRGQQVTLSCSPISGHRSVSWYQQTPGQGLQFLFEYFSETQRNKGNFPGRFSGRQFSNSRSEMNVSTLELGDSALYLCASSLGQGGEQYFGPGTRLTVT.

The genes are TRBV6-6 and TRBJ2-3; 9 positions agree with TRBD1. Germline CDR1 is MNHNY and CDR2 is SVGAGI (reference sequence). The length of the CDR3 is 14 residues. J was trimmed by 1 base and V by 10 bases; bases with no gene match: 6. This CDR3 is CATERDRGTDTQYF. The CDR3, as DNA: TGTGCCACCGAGCGGGACAGGGGCACAGATACGCAGTATTTT.

This rearrangement joins TRBV28 to TRBJ1-2, with D perhaps matching TRBD1 (5 bases). This CDR3 spans 13 amino acids. Germline V CDR1 and CDR2: MDHEN, SYDVKM. Trimming left V 10 bases short and J 4 bases short, with 16 bases between. This chain's CDR3 is CANQRQGGYGYTF. The CDR3 DNA follows: TGTGCCAACCAGAGGCAGGGAGGCTATGGCTACACCTTC.

This sequence joins TRBV28 and TRBJ1-4; D not certain. Germline loops: CDR1 MDHEN, CDR2 SYDVKM. This CDR3 is built from 13 residues. V was pared by 7 bases and J by 7 bases, with 13 bases between. CDR3 bases: TGTGCCAGCACGGGCTTTAAAGTTGAAAAACTGTTTTTT. Protein sequence: CASTGFKVEKLFF.

The gene calls are TRBV6-1 and TRBJ2-4, with D unclear. CDR1 and CDR2 (germline): MNHNS, SASEGT. This CDR3 is built from 13 residues. The V end was cut by 7 bases, the J end by 6 bases, with 13 bases between. The CDR3 loop is CASTTLGVNIQYF. DNA for the CDR3: TGTGCCAGCACCACTTTAGGAGTAAACATTCAGTACTTC.

The chain couples TRBV28 to TRBJ1-2; maybe TRBD1 (5 bases). From germline, CDR1 is MDHEN and CDR2 SYDVKM. This CDR3 has 14 amino acids. The V gene lost 2 bases and the J gene lost 4 bases, with 11 bases spanning the gap. This CDR3 reads CASSLGLQGYGYTF. The CDR3 DNA is TGTGCCAGCAGTTTAGGCCTCCAGGGCTATGGCTACACCTTC.

The chain is built from TRBV19 and TRBJ2-4, with D tentatively TRBD1 (6 bases). Trimming stripped 5 bases from V and 2 bases from J, with 13 bases between. This CDR3 is built from 15 residues. Germline V gives CDR1 LNHDA, CDR2 SQIVND (reference sequence). The CDR3 loop reads CASSFDQGTKNIQYF. For the CDR3, the DNA is TGTGCCAGTAGTTTCGATCAGGGGACCAAAAACATTCAGTACTTC.

This clone is a singleton in its sample. The chain combines TRBV18 with TRBJ1-1; D may be TRBD1 (5 bases). Germline CDR1 and CDR2: KGHSH and LQKENI. The CDR3 has 12 residues. The V end was cut by 4 bases, the J end by 6 bases, with 9 bases between. The CDR3 sequence is CASSLGRAEAFF. The DNA for the CDR3 is TGTGCCAGCTCACTAGGCAGGGCTGAAGCTTTCTTT. Drawing the rest from reference TRBV18 and TRBJ1-1, the complete variable domain is NAGVMQNPRHLVRRRGQEARLRCSPMKGHSHVYWYRQLPEEGLKFMVYLQKENIIDESGMPKERFSAEFPKEGPSILRIQQVVRGDSAAYFCASSLGRAEAFFGQGTRLTVV.

The gene calls are TRBV28 and TRBJ2-5; 8 bases fit TRBD2. Trimming removed 8 bases from V and 5 bases from J; junction bases left unmatched: 10. This CDR3 is 14 amino acids long. Germline V gives CDR1 MDHEN, CDR2 SYDVKM. CDR3 residues: CASLPGLVGETQYF. CDR3 nucleotide sequence: TGTGCCAGCCTACCGGGACTAGTAGGCGAGACCCAGTACTTC.

The chain carries TRBV18 and TRBJ1-6; weak D call: TRBD1 (5 bases). CDR1 is KGHSH and CDR2 is LQKENI in the germline V gene. The CDR3 length is 16 residues. The ends were cut back, 4 bases at V and 5 bases at J, with 15 bases in the middle. CDR3: CASSLHDSTNNSPLHF. The CDR3 coding sequence is TGTGCCAGCTCACTACACGACAGTACTAATAATTCACCCCTCCACTTT.

The chain recombines TRBV28 with TRBJ1-5, with a possible D match to TRBD1 (6 bases). Germline CDR1 MDHEN, CDR2 SYDVKM. V lost 4 bases, J lost 2 bases, and 18 bases lay in between. CDR3 size: 17 residues. The CDR3 region has the DNA TGTGCCAGCAGTTCGCCGACAGGCGGTCCTCGCAATCAGCCCCAGCATTTT. Its protein is CASSSPTGGPRNQPQHF.